Here is one TCR beta chain with its context. In the authors' workflow: Estimation of nucleated cell counts was performed using reference gene primer amplification. Generated by immunoSEQ multiplex PCR, the TCRdb table keeps only in-frame clones and is missing some. From that table come the V and J calls and clone size; the DNA was used to work out D and trimming. The top ten clones hold 0.7% to 1% of a sample with about 500,000 clones, about 88% of them seen once. The data derive from a study of blood T cell repertoires in COVID-19. Study details: In each case, the material was cDNA or gDNA derived from T cells, B-cell-depleted T cells, or PBMCs.

V shed 4 bases, J shed 3 bases, and the junction held 4 bases outside the gene matches. CDR3 length: 16 residues. The V gene's germline CDR1 is SGHVS and CDR2 FQNEAQ. Seattle patients were enrolled while actively infected and followed longitudinally. The chain employs TRBV7-8 and TRBJ2-2, with 11 bases aligning to TRBD2. Material for sequencing was peripheral blood. The source is a man aged 18 to 30 with COVID-19, enrolled during active disease. The CDR3 here is CASSSTSGVDTGELFF. The CDR3 DNA reads as TGTGCCAGCAGCTCGACTAGCGGGGTCGACACCGGGGAGCTGTTTTTT. Full variable domain (remainder filled in from reference TRBV7-8 and TRBJ2-2): GAGVSQSPRYKVAKRGQDVALRCDPISGHVSLFWYQQALGQGPEFLTYFQNEAQLDKSGLPSDRFFAERPEGSVSTLKIQRTQQEDSAVYLCASSSTSGVDTGELFFGEGSRLTVL.